The next 27 T cell receptor beta chains were all read from a single sample in a study of cytomegalovirus exposure and HLA in healthy donors. The PCR used 60 Vbeta and 13 Jbeta primers. Sequencing was performed with immunoSEQ multiplex PCR; in TCRdb, only in-frame clones are kept and a portion is missing. The sample contains some 150,000 clones, around four fifths of which appear only once. The sample taken for sequencing was PBMCs. Receptors originate from a woman aged 40-49 years in good health and CMV-seronegative.

The chain has TRBV5-1 and TRBJ2-7, with 11 bases identical to TRBD2. The CDR3 length is 16 residues. The trim removed 0 bases at V and 4 bases at J, leaving 6 bases unmatched. Germline CDR1 is SGHRS and CDR2 is YFSETQ. CDR3 region: CASSLETSGSIYEQYF. As DNA, the CDR3 is TGCGCCAGCAGCTTGGAAACTAGCGGGAGTATTTACGAGCAGTACTTC.

The CDR3 nucleotides are TGCGCCAGCAGCCAAGGCGGTCCCGGGACAGCATCTGGAAACACCATATATTTT. Translating gives CASSQGGPGTASGNTIYF. V gene TRBV4-1 combines with J gene TRBJ1-3; 7 nucleotides match TRBD1. The germline gives CDR1 MGHRA, CDR2 YSYEKL. Trimming took 1 base from V and 1 from J; bases not matched to a gene: 10. The CDR3 is 18 residues long.

J is TRBJ1-1 and V is TRBV6-5, with 7 bases that match TRBD1. The CDR3 extends over 13 amino acids. The V segment lost 6 bases and the J segment 6 bases; nucleotides outside the gene matches: 7. The germline CDR1 and CDR2 sequences are MNHEY and SVGAGI. This CDR3 is CASSPAQGAEAFF. CDR3 DNA: TGTGCCAGCAGCCCAGCCCAGGGGGCTGAAGCTTTCTTT.

This clone has just a few counts. V and J are TRBV10-3 and TRBJ1-1, with D hard to call. Trimming pared 3 bases from V and 0 bases from J, leaving 8 bases between. Germline V gene sequence: CDR1 ENHRY, CDR2 SYGVKD. The CDR3 has 14 residues. In DNA, the CDR3 is TGTGCCATCAGTGACGGGGTTTTGAACACTGAAGCTTTCTTT. Translation: CAISDGVLNTEAFF.

The rearrangement uses TRBV7-2 and TRBJ1-1, with 8 bases identical to TRBD1. Germline assignment: CDR1 SGHTA and CDR2 FQGNSA. CDR3 length equals 12 residues. Losses at the gene ends were 5 bases for V and 11 bases for J; bases not matched to a gene: 7. The CDR3 DNA reads as TGTGCCAGCAGCATACAGGGGGTGGTGGCTTTCTTT. Encoded protein: CASSIQGVVAFF.

This chain joins TRBV9 and TRBJ2-2; 8 bases are shared with TRBD2. The V segment lost 6 bases and the J segment 0 bases; nucleotides outside the gene matches: 13. Germline loops: CDR1 SGDLS, CDR2 YYNGEE. The CDR3 is 18 amino acids. The CDR3 here is CASNEGLAGPANTGELFF. The CDR3 nucleotides read TGTGCCAGCAACGAAGGGTTAGCGGGACCGGCGAACACCGGGGAGCTGTTTTTT.

The genes are TRBV6-4 and TRBJ2-3, with TRBD2 matching over 9 bases. The V and J ends lost 3 bases and 4 bases, in that order; junction bases with no gene match: 8. This CDR3 spans 16 amino acids. From germline, CDR1 is MRHNA and CDR2 SNTAGT. CDR3 DNA sequence: TGTGCCAGCAGTGATTTTAGCGGGAGCGGGGCAGATACGCAGTATTTT. This encodes CASSDFSGSGADTQYF.

The J gene is TRBJ2-7, the V gene TRBV7-2; D is unclear. The V end was cut by 7 bases, the J end by 3 bases, with 19 bases between. The length of the CDR3 is 15 residues. Germline V gene lookup returns CDR1 SGHTA and CDR2 FQGNSA. The DNA for the CDR3 is TGTGCCAGCACCGTTGACTCGTCATTGGTCTACGAGCAGTACTTC. It specifies CASTVDSSLVYEQYF.

The chain uses TRBV28 and TRBJ1-5; D call uncertain. The CDR3 is 16 amino acids. V was shortened by 6 bases and J by 0 bases, with 15 bases between the two germline ends. The V gene's germline CDR1 is MDHEN and CDR2 SYDVKM. For the CDR3, the DNA is TGTGCCAGCAGCCGCCCCCCGCAGGTTAGCAATCAGCCCCAGCATTTT. It yields the protein CASSRPPQVSNQPQHF. Full variable domain (remainder filled in from reference TRBV28 and TRBJ1-5): DVKVTQSSRYLVKRTGEKVFLECVQDMDHENMFWYRQDPGLGLRLIYFSYDVKMKEKGDIPEGYSVSREKKERFSLILESASTNQTSMYLCASSRPPQVSNQPQHFGDGTRLSIL.

This clone was detected once. The chain combines TRBV6-5 with TRBJ2-1; 8 nucleotides align to TRBD2. This CDR3 has 14 residues. The junction had 5 bases not matched to a gene; V was cut back by 4 bases and J by 6 bases. Germline values: CDR1 MNHEY, CDR2 SVGAGI. CDR3 DNA sequence: TGTGCCAGCAGTTTTTCGGGAGGGCGCAATGAGCAGTTCTTC. It codes for CASSFSGGRNEQFF.

This clone showed up just once. This chain uses TRBV28 with TRBJ1-5; 8 bases match TRBD1. There are 16 residues in the CDR3. V lost 6 bases and J lost 0; bases outside the gene matches: 7. Germline CDR1 and CDR2: MDHEN and SYDVKM. The CDR3 loop is CASSPGGRYSNQPQHF. The CDR3 bases are TGTGCCAGCAGCCCAGGGGGCAGATATAGCAATCAGCCCCAGCATTTT. Drawing the rest from reference TRBV28 and TRBJ1-5, the complete variable domain is DVKVTQSSRYLVKRTGEKVFLECVQDMDHENMFWYRQDPGLGLRLIYFSYDVKMKEKGDIPEGYSVSREKKERFSLILESASTNQTSMYLCASSPGGRYSNQPQHFGDGTRLSIL.

The J gene is TRBJ1-5, the V gene TRBV19, with a possible D match to TRBD1 (6 bases). Per the germline V gene, CDR1 is LNHDA and CDR2 is SQIVND (reference sequence). Trimming left V 8 bases short and J 6 bases short, with 17 bases between. The CDR3 runs 14 residues. CDR3 amino acids: CASQDRIMSQPQHF. The CDR3, as DNA: TGTGCCAGTCAAGACAGGATTATGAGTCAGCCCCAGCATTTT.

This chain uses TRBV5-4 with TRBJ2-7, with 8 bases aligning to TRBD1. V dropped 3 bases and J dropped 2; count of bases not matched to a gene: 10. This CDR3 has 16 residues. From germline, CDR1 is SGHNT and CDR2 YYREEE (reference sequence). The CDR3 region has the DNA TGTGCCAGCAGCTCCCCCATGCGGGACAGGACCTACGAGCAGTACTTC. It yields the protein CASSSPMRDRTYEQYF. Together with reference TRBV5-4 and TRBJ2-7, the CDR3 gives the full variable domain: ETGVTQSPTHLIKTRGQQVTLRCSSQSGHNTVSWYQQALGQGPQFIFQYYREEENGRGNFPPRFSGLQFPNYSSELNVNALELDDSALYLCASSSPMRDRTYEQYFGPGTRLTVT.

The J gene is TRBJ2-7, the V gene TRBV2, with a possible D match to TRBD2 (5 bases). The V gene's germline CDR1 is SNHLY and CDR2 FYNNEI. V shed 4 bases and J shed 5 bases, with 12 bases lying between them. CDR3 length: 13 amino acids. In DNA, the CDR3 is TGTGCCAGCAGTGTTATGGGAGACCACGAGCAGTACTTC. It codes for CASSVMGDHEQYF.

This chain connects TRBV5-1 to TRBJ1-4, with a possible D match to TRBD1 (6 bases). Germline CDR1 and CDR2: SGHRS and YFSETQ. This CDR3 has 16 amino acids. Between the trimmed V and J ends, which lost 2 bases and 3 bases, there was a span of 14 bases. The CDR3 DNA follows: TGCGCCAGCAGCTTCCAGTTGGGGGCTGCTAATGAAAAACTGTTTTTT. This sequence encodes CASSFQLGAANEKLFF.

The J gene is TRBJ2-1, the V gene TRBV5-6; no reliable D call. The CDR3 loop spans 14 amino acids. V shed 2 bases and J shed 6 bases, with 12 bases lying between them. Germline CDR1 reads SGHDT; CDR2 reads YYEEEE. Written as DNA, the CDR3 is TGTGCCAGCAGCTTCGTTGGGCGTGGCAATGAGCAGTTCTTC. This gives the protein CASSFVGRGNEQFF.

The rearrangement joins TRBV5-1 to TRBJ2-1; perhaps TRBD1 as D (9 bases). Trimming shortened V by 0 bases and J by 1 base, and 17 bases separated the two germline ends. The CDR3 length is 18 residues. CDR1 is SGHRS and CDR2 is YFSETQ in the germline V gene. Here the CDR3 reads CASSLAGGGQGSYNEQFF. CDR3 bases: TGCGCCAGCAGCTTGGCCGGGGGGGGACAGGGTTCCTACAATGAGCAGTTCTTC.

The V gene is TRBV5-1, the J gene TRBJ2-3; TRBD2 is a possible D gene (6 bases). CDR3 length equals 17 residues. Germline V lookup: CDR1 SGHRS, CDR2 YFSETQ. Trimming removed 4 bases at V and 4 bases at J, with 22 bases between. CDR3 amino acids: CASSLNPRDGEADTQYF. For the CDR3, the DNA is TGCGCCAGCAGCCTAAATCCCAGGGATGGGGAGGCAGATACGCAGTATTTT.

The chain carries TRBV7-2 and TRBJ1-2; D might be TRBD1 (6 bases). V lost 0 bases and J lost 3, with 8 bases in between. The germline gives CDR1 SGHTA, CDR2 FQGNSA. The CDR3 has 14 residues. The DNA of the CDR3 is TGTGCCAGCAGCTTAGCGGGGGCGTACTATGGCTACACCTTC. Its protein is CASSLAGAYYGYTF.

V and J are TRBV29-1 and TRBJ2-7; tentatively, D is TRBD2 (6 bases). Trimming stripped 2 bases from V and 9 bases from J, with 11 bases between. CDR1 SQVTM and CDR2 ANQGSEA come from the germline V gene. The CDR3 spans 11 residues. The CDR3 DNA sequence: TGCAGCGTTGAACGGGGGTTTGGGCAGTACTTC. It yields the protein CSVERGFGQYF.

The genes are TRBV28 and TRBJ1-2; D uncertain. The CDR3 loop spans 12 amino acids. The V and J ends lost 7 bases and 5 bases respectively, with 11 bases between them. CDR1 and CDR2 (germline): MDHEN, SYDVKM. CDR3 DNA: TGTGCCAGCACTTCCACAGAGTATGGCTACACCTTC. Translating gives CASTSTEYGYTF.

The genes are TRBV5-1 and TRBJ2-3, with TRBD1 matching over 10 bases. The CDR3 has 14 amino acids. Germline trimming cut 3 bases from V and 3 bases from J; bases unmatched to any gene: 1. The germline V gene encodes CDR1 SGHRS and CDR2 YFSETQ. Here the CDR3 reads CASSWDRGTDTQYF. In DNA form, the CDR3 reads TGCGCCAGCAGCTGGGACAGGGGTACAGATACGCAGTATTTT.

The chain combines TRBV6-5 with TRBJ1-2; D remains unclear. V was shortened by 6 bases and J by 4 bases, with 15 bases between the two germline ends. Germline values: CDR1 MNHEY, CDR2 SVGAGI. The length of the CDR3 is 14 residues. The CDR3 sequence: CASSSLGSSYGYTF. CDR3 DNA sequence: TGTGCCAGCAGCTCCTTGGGTAGCAGCTATGGCTACACCTTC.

This clone is a singleton in its sample. The chain combines TRBV27 with TRBJ2-4, with D unclear. CDR1 is MNHEY and CDR2 is SMNVEV in the germline V gene (reference sequence). The CDR3 has 13 residues. Between the trimmed V and J ends, which lost 3 bases and 1 base, there was a span of 4 bases. The CDR3 reads CASSFEAKNIQYF. DNA of the CDR3: TGTGCCAGCAGTTTTGAGGCCAAAAACATTCAGTACTTC.

The gene calls are TRBV4-1 and TRBJ2-1; 9 bases agree with TRBD2. This CDR3 region has 17 residues. CDR1 MGHRA and CDR2 YSYEKL come from the germline V gene. The V and J ends lost 0 bases and 8 bases, in that order; junction bases with no gene match: 11. CDR3 coding DNA: TGCGCCAGCAGCCAAGATGATGCTAGCGGGATCAAATATGAGCAGTTCTTC. Translated, it gives CASSQDDASGIKYEQFF.

The chain employs TRBV4-3 and TRBJ2-7, with D hard to call. CDR1 and CDR2 from the germline V gene are LGHNA and YSLEER. Trimming cost V 1 base and J 0 bases, with 10 bases left between them. The CDR3 has 15 residues. The CDR3 here is CASSQAESRSYEQYF. CDR3 nucleotide sequence: TGCGCCAGCAGCCAAGCCGAGTCCCGCTCCTACGAGCAGTACTTC.

The chain employs TRBV5-4 and TRBJ2-7; D is possibly TRBD2 (5 bases). The germline V gene encodes CDR1 SGHNT and CDR2 YYREEE (reference sequence). This CDR3 has 13 amino acids. Deletions cut 0 bases from V and 7 bases from J, with 11 bases between. The CDR3 reads CASSLVSGKEQYF. The CDR3, as DNA: TGTGCCAGCAGCTTGGTTTCCGGGAAAGAGCAGTACTTC.